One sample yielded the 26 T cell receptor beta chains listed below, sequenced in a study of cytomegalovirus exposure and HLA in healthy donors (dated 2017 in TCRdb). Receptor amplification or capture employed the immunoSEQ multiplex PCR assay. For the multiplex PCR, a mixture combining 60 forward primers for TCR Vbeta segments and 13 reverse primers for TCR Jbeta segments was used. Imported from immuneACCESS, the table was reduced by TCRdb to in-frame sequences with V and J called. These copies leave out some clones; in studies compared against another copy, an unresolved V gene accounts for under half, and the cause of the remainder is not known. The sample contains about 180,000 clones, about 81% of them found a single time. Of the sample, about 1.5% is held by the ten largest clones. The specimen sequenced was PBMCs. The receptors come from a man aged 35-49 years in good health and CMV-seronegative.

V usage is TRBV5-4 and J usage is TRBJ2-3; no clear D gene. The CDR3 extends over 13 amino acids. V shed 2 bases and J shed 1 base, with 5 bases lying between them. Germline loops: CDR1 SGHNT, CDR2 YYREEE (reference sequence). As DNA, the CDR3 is TGTGCCAGCAGCTTTTTCGGCACAGATACGCAGTATTTT. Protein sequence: CASSFFGTDTQYF.

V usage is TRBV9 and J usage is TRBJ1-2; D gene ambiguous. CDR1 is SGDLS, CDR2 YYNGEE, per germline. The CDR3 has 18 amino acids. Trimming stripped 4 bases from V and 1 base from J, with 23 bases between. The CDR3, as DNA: TGTGCCAGCAGCCCCGGTAGGCGGAACCAATTTCTTAACTATGGCTACACCTTC. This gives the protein CASSPGRRNQFLNYGYTF.

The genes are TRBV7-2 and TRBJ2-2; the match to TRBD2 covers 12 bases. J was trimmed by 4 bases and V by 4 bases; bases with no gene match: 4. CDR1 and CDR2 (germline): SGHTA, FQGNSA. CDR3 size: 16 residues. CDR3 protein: CASSSGTSGFTGELFF. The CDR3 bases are TGTGCCAGCAGCTCCGGGACTAGCGGGTTCACCGGGGAGCTGTTTTTT. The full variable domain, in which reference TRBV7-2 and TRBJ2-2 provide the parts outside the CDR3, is GAGVSQSPSNKVTEKGKDVELRCDPISGHTALYWYRQSLGQGLEFLIYFQGNSAPDKSGLPSDRFSAERTGGSVSTLTIQRTQQEDSAVYLCASSSGTSGFTGELFFGEGSRLTVL.

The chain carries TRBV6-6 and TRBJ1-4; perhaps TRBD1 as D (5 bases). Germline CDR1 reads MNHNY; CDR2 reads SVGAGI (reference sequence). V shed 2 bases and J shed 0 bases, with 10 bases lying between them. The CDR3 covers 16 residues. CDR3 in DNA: TGTGCCAGCAGTTACCCCGACAGCGCAACTAATGAAAAACTGTTTTTT. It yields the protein CASSYPDSATNEKLFF.

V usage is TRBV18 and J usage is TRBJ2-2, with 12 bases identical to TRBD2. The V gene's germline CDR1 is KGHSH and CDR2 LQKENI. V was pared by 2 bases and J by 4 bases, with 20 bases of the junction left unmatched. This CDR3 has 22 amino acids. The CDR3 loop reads CASSPSPGTGTSGSGSTGELFF. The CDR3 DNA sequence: TGTGCCAGCTCACCAAGTCCCGGGACAGGGACTAGCGGGTCTGGGAGCACCGGGGAGCTGTTTTTT.

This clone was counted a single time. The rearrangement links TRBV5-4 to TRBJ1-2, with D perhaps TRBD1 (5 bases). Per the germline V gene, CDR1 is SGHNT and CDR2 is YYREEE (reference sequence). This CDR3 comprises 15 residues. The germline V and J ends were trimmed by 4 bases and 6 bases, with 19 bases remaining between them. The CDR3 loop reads CASSLPRGGDDGYTF. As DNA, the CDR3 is TGTGCCAGCAGCCTCCCCCGGGGAGGGGATGATGGCTACACCTTC.

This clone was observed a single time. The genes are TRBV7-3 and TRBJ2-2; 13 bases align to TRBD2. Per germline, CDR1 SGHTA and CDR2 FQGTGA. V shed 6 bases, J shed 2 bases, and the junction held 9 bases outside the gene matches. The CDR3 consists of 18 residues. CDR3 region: CASSPGLAGAANTGELFF. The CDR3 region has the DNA TGTGCCAGCAGTCCCGGACTAGCGGGGGCCGCTAACACCGGGGAGCTGTTTTTT.

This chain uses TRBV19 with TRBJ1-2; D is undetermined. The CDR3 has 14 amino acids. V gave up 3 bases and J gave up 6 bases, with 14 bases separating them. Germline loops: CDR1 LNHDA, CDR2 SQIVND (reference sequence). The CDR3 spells CASSIDGVFDGYTF. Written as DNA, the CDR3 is TGTGCCAGTAGTATTGACGGGGTTTTCGATGGCTACACCTTC.

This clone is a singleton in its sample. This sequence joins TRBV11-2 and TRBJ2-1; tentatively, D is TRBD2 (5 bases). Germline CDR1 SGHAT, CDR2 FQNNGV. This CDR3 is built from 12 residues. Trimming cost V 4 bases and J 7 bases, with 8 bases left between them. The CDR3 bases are TGTGCCAGCAGCTCCACGGGAAATGAGCAGTTCTTC. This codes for CASSSTGNEQFF.

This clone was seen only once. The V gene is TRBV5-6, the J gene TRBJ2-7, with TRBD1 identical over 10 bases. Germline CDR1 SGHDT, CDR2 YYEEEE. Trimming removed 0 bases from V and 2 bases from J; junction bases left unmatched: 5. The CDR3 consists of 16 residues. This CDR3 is CASSLVGQGIAYEQYF. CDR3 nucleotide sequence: TGTGCCAGCAGCTTGGTGGGACAGGGGATCGCCTACGAGCAGTACTTC.

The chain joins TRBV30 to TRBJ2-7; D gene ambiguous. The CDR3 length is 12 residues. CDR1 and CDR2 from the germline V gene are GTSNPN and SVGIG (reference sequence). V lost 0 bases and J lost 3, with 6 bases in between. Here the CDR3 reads CAWSVVGYEQYF. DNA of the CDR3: TGTGCCTGGAGTGTAGTCGGCTACGAGCAGTACTTC.

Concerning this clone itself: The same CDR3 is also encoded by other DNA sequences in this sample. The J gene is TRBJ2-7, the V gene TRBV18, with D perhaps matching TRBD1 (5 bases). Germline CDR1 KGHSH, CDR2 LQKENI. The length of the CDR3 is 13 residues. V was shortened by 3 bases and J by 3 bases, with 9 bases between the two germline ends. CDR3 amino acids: CASSPGQSYEQYF. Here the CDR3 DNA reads TGTGCCAGCTCACCGGGGCAGAGCTACGAGCAGTACTTC.

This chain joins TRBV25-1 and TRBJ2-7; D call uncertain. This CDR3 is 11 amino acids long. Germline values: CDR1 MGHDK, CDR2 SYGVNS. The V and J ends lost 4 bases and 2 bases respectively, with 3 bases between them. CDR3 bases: TGTGCCAGCAGTGTAGCCTACGAGCAGTACTTC. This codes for CASSVAYEQYF.

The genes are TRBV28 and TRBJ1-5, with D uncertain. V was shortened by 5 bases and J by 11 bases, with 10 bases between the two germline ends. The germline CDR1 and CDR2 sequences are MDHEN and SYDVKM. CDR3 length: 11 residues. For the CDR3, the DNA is TGTGCCAGCAGTCCGGACTGGGCCCAGCATTTT. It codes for CASSPDWAQHF.

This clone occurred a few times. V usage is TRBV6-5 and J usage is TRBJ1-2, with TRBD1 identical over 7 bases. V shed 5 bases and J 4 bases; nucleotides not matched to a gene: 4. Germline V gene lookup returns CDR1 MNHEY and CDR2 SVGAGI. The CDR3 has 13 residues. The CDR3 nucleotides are TGTGCCAGCAGTCCCGGACAGGTCTATGGCTACACCTTC. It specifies CASSPGQVYGYTF.

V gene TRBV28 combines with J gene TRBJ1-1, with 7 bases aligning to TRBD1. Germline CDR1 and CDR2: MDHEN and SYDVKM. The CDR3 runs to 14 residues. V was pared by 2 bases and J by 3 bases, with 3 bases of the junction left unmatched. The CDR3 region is CASSLTGVDTEAFF. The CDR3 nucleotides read TGTGCCAGCAGTTTAACAGGGGTCGACACTGAAGCTTTCTTT.

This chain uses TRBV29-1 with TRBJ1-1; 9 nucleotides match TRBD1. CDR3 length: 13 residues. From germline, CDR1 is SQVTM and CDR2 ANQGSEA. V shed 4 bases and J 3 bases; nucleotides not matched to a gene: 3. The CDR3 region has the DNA TGCAGCGTTGGGACAGGGGCCTACACTGAAGCTTTCTTT. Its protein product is CSVGTGAYTEAFF.

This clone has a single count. The CDR3 reads CASSSPGTGGAGQPQHF. The DNA for the CDR3 is TGTGCCAGCAGTTCTCCCGGGACAGGGGGCGCGGGTCAGCCCCAGCATTTT. The V and J genes are TRBV28 and TRBJ1-5, with TRBD1 identical over 12 bases. The germline V gene has CDR1 MDHEN and CDR2 SYDVKM. This CDR3 region has 17 residues. V was clipped by 4 bases and J by 6 bases; unmatched bases: 10.

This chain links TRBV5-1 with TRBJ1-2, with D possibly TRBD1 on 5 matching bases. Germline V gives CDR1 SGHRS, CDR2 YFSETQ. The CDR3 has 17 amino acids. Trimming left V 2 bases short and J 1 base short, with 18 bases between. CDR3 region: CASSFPRSGGGNYGYTF. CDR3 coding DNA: TGCGCCAGCAGCTTCCCCCGGTCCGGGGGGGGTAACTATGGCTACACCTTC.

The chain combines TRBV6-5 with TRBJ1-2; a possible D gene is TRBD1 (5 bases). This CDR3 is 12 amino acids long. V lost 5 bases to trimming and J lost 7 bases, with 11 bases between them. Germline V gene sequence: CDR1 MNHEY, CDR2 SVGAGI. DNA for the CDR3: TGTGCCAGCAGTATGACAGTAGGTGGCTACACCTTC. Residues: CASSMTVGGYTF.

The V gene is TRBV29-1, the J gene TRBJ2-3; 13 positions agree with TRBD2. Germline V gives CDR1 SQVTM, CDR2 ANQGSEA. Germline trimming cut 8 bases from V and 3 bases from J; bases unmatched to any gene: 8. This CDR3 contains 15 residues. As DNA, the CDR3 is TGCAGCATAAGGGGACTAGCGGGGAGAACAGATACGCAGTATTTT. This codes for CSIRGLAGRTDTQYF.

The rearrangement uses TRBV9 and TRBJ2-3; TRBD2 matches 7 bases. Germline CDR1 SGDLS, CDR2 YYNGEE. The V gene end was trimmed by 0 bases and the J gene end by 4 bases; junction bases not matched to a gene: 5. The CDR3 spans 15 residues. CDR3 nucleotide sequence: TGTGCCAGCAGCGTAGTAACTAGCGCAGCAGATACGCAGTATTTT. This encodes CASSVVTSAADTQYF.

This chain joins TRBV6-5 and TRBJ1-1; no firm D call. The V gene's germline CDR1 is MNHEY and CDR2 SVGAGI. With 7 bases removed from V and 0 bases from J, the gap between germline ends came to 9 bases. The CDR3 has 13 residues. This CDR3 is CASIGELNTEAFF. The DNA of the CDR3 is TGTGCCAGCATTGGAGAGCTGAACACTGAAGCTTTCTTT.

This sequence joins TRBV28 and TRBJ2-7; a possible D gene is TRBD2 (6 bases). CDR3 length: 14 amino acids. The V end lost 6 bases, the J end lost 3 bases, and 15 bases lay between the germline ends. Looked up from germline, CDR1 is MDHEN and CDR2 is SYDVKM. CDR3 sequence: CASRGGLSIYEQYF. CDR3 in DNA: TGTGCCAGCAGGGGGGGACTGAGCATCTACGAGCAGTACTTC.

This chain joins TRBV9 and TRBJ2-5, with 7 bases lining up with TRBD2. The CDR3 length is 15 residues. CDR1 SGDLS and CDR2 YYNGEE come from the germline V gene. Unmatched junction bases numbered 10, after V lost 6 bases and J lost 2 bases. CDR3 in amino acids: CASNPSGRYQETQYF. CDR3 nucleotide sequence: TGTGCCAGCAACCCTTCCGGGAGGTATCAAGAGACCCAGTACTTC. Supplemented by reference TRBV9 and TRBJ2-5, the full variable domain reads DSGVTQTPKHLITATGQRVTLRCSPRSGDLSVYWYQQSLDQGLQFLIQYYNGEERAKGNILERFSAQQFPDLHSELNLSSLELGDSALYFCASNPSGRYQETQYFGPGTRLLVL.

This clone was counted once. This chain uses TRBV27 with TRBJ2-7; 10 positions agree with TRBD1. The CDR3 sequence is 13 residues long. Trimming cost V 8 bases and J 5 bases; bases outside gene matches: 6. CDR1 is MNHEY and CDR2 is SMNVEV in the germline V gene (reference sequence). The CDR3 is CASRQGARDEQYF. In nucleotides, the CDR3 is TGTGCCAGCCGACAGGGGGCTCGCGACGAGCAGTACTTC.